This T cell receptor (beta chain) was obtained from a study of CD8 T cells in ankylosing spondylitis. Study-level points and caveats: Earlier reports found some motif variants in synovial fluid and blood in reactive arthritis. Peripheral blood held disease-linked clones only at relatively low frequency, and these were CD8+. Blood of patients with ankylosing spondylitis appeared to be characterized by a TCR beta motif of several highly homologous variants. Clones linked to disease were reported to show significant enrichment in matched ankylosing spondylitis synovial fluid.

The CDR3 consists of 15 residues. Germline V lookup: CDR1 MGHRA, CDR2 YSYEKL. Trimming took off 1 base at V and 1 base at J, with 10 bases between the two ends. With regard to this clonotype: Its antigen is as yet unknown.

Via MiXCR, TCRdb re-called the 5' RACE reads, giving one row per CDR3 protein. The sample includes 300,000 to 400,000 distinct CDR3 sequences, around 24% seen only once; the top ten take about a sixth. The V call is TRBV4-1, the J call TRBJ1-2; D call uncertain. The source of this sequence is a male donor with ankylosing spondylitis. The specimen was blood, either unsorted or a sorted T cell fraction (not recorded which). CDR3 nucleotide sequence: TGCGCCAGCAGCCAAGGCAGAAGCCTTAACTATGGCTACACCTTC. Residues: CASSQGRSLNYGYTF.